One and the same sample provided the 27 T cell receptor beta chains below, sequenced in a study of tissue T cells after allogeneic stem cell transplantation. The sample's time point: mouse harvest day 7 after allogeneic transplant. The graft held 10^6 splenic CD5+ T cells and 10^7 T-cell-depleted bone marrow cells. TCRdb's table, derived via immunoSEQ multiplex PCR, lists solely in-frame clones and lacks some. The sample holds roughly 7,600 clones; approximately 55% are singletons and the top ten take approximately 5%. The sequencing sample was made of gut tissue. All receptors come from a female BALB/c mouse given C57BL/6 T cells with graft-versus-host disease after an allogeneic hematopoietic cell transplant.

Comments on this clone: Genes here carry mouse names. Read coverage stops 1 residue before the CDR3 terminus; the germline J gene supplies the remainder. The genes are TRBV3 and TRBJ1-4; D call uncertain. CDR3 length equals 13 residues. CDR1 and CDR2 from the germline V gene are SNHLY and FYNGKV (reference sequence). V was shortened by 0 bases and J by 4 bases, with 3 bases between the two germline ends. This CDR3 is CASSLANNERLFF. CDR3 DNA (partial): TGTGCCAGCAGCTTAGCCAACAACGAAAGATTATTT.

On this clone: Genes and germline are mouse. The CDR3 is cut off 1 residue early in the read; its end comes from the germline J gene. The chain combines TRBV23 with TRBJ1-3. Germline loops: CDR1 KGHTA, CDR2 FQNQQP. This CDR3 comprises 15 residues. The CDR3 region is CSSSQSGTSGNTLYF. The CDR3 DNA, read in part, is TGCTCCAGCAGTCAATCTGGGACTTCTGGAAATACGCTCTAT.

This clone appeared a few times. Mouse germline and gene names are used. From the germline J gene comes the end of the CDR3, since the read stops 1 residue before it. The chain employs TRBV3 and TRBJ1-4; 9 nucleotides agree with TRBD1. CDR3 length equals 14 residues. Trimming at V came to 4 bases and at J to 5 bases, leaving 2 bases not matched to a gene. Germline V CDR1 and CDR2: SNHLY, FYNGKV (reference sequence). CDR3 DNA, as far as it was read: TGTGCCAGCAGCTCACAGGGGGCTAACGAAAGATTATTT. This translates into CASSSQGANERLF. Given in full, the CDR3 is CASSSQGANERLFF. The full variable domain, in which reference TRBV3 and TRBJ1-4 provide the parts outside the CDR3, is GPKVLQIPSHQIIDMGQMVTLNCDPVSNHLYFYWYKQILGQQMEFLVNFYNGKVMEKSKLFKDQFSVERPDGSYFTLKIQPTALEDSAVYFCASSSQGANERLFFGHGTKLSVL.

About this clone: These gene names are mouse names. The observed sequence ends 1 residue before the CDR3 terminus, with the missing tail filled in from the germline J gene. V gene TRBV26 combines with J gene TRBJ1-1; D remains unclear. Germline loops: CDR1 KGHPV, CDR2 FQNQEV (reference sequence). This CDR3 has 12 residues. The V end was cut by 4 bases, the J end by 1 base, with 4 bases between. The CDR3 protein is CASSHKNTEVFF. Partial CDR3 DNA: TGTGCCAGCAGTCACAAAAACACAGAAGTCTTC.

Regarding this clone: Mouse names are used for the genes. The read terminates 1 residue ahead of where the CDR3 ends, so the germline J gene completes it. V usage is TRBV26 and J usage is TRBJ1-5, with 9 nucleotides matching TRBD1. Germline CDR1 and CDR2: KGHPV and FQNQEV (reference sequence). V shed 4 bases, J shed 3 bases, and the junction held 7 bases outside the gene matches. This CDR3 contains 16 residues. CDR3 loop: CASSPGQGAGNQAPLF. The CDR3 bases that were read are TGTGCCAGCAGTCCGGGACAGGGAGCGGGCAACCAGGCTCCGCTT.

With respect to this clone: Any gene name here is a mouse gene name. The CDR3 end falls 1 residue outside the read, so it is completed with the germline J gene. The chain combines TRBV16 with TRBJ2-2, with TRBD2 matching over 10 bases. There are 14 residues in the CDR3. The ends lost 5 bases at V and 5 bases at J; junction bases unmatched: 2. CDR1 and CDR2 (germline): SGHSA, FRNQAP. CDR3 region: CASSPTGGTGQLYF. The part of the CDR3 DNA that was read is TGTGCAAGCAGCCCGACTGGGGGGACCGGGCAGCTCTAC.

About this clone: Here the gene names and germline are mouse. The CDR3 extends 1 residue past the end of the read, so its final part is completed from the germline J gene. This sequence joins TRBV3 and TRBJ1-2; unclear D gene. Germline values: CDR1 SNHLY, CDR2 FYNGKV (reference sequence). The CDR3 extends over 13 amino acids. Trimming stripped 4 bases from V and 0 bases from J, with 6 bases between. The CDR3 here is CASSWGANSDYTF. The covered CDR3 bases are TGTGCCAGCAGCTGGGGTGCAAACTCCGACTACACC.

Concerning this clone: Mouse gene names and germline throughout. CDR3 bases read: TGTGCCAGCAGTCTGTCGGGGGGGCGCAGAGACACCCAGTAC. This codes for CASSLSGGRRDTQY. The full CDR3 protein is CASSLSGGRRDTQYF. V is TRBV26 and J is TRBJ2-5; TRBD2 matches 8 bases. The read ends 1 residue shy of where the CDR3 ends; the end is completed using the germline J gene. The CDR3 extends over 15 amino acids. The germline gives CDR1 KGHPV, CDR2 FQNQEV (reference sequence). V lost 0 bases and J lost 5; bases outside the gene matches: 4.

By share, this clone counts as large. Genes here carry mouse names. The read terminates 1 residue ahead of where the CDR3 ends, so the germline J gene completes it. The chain joins TRBV3 to TRBJ2-7, with 9 bases matching TRBD2. In germline, CDR1 is SNHLY, CDR2 FYNGKV (reference sequence). With V trimmed by 0 bases and J by 6 bases, 3 bases remained unmatched. CDR3 length: 14 residues. The covered CDR3 bases are TGTGCCAGCAGCTTAGCTGGGGGGGCAGCTGAACAGTAC. It codes for CASSLAGGAAEQY. The entire CDR3 reads CASSLAGGAAEQYF.

A word on this clone: The genes are named according to mouse. The read stops 1 residue short of the end of the CDR3; the missing end is completed from the germline J gene. This chain uses TRBV23 with TRBJ2-4; the table's D call of TRBD1 was not tested on the DNA. CDR1 and CDR2 (germline): KGHTA, FQNQQP. The CDR3 is 13 residues long. The part of the CDR3 DNA that was read is TGCTCCAGCAGTGGACAGGGTCAAAACACCTTGTAC. This translates into CSSSGQGQNTLY. The whole CDR3 reads CSSSGQGQNTLYF.

This clone occurred a few times. Genes here carry mouse names. The CDR3 end is not reached by the read, which stops 1 residue before it; the germline J gene fills it in. The chain carries TRBV23 and TRBJ2-3; no check of the table's D call, TRBD2, against the DNA was made. Germline-derived CDR1 and CDR2 are KGHTA and FQNQQP. The CDR3 loop spans 16 amino acids. Partial CDR3 DNA: TGCTCCAGCAGTCAATCGGGCGGGGGGCGCCCAGAAACGCTGTAT. This gives the protein CSSSQSGGGRPETLY. In full, the CDR3 reads CSSSQSGGGRPETLYF. Drawing the rest from reference TRBV23 and TRBJ2-3, the complete variable domain is DAAVTQKPRYLIKMKGQEAEMKCIPEKGHTAVFWYQQKQSKELKFLIYFQNQQPLDQIDMVKERFSAVCPSSSLCSLGIRTCEAEDSALYLCSSSQSGGGRPETLYFGSGTRLTVL.

To note about this clone: Gene names and germline refer to mouse. Read coverage stops 1 residue before the CDR3 terminus; the germline J gene supplies the remainder. The rearrangement links TRBV12-2 to TRBJ1-4, with unresolved D. The germline V and J ends were trimmed by 4 bases and 0 bases, with 8 bases remaining between them. This CDR3 is built from 14 residues. Germline V lookup: CDR1 SGHLS, CDR2 HYDKME. The CDR3: CASSESISNERLFF. CDR3 bases read: TGTGCCAGCTCAGAGAGCATTTCCAACGAAAGATTATTT.

As to this clone: The germline and genes are mouse ones. CDR3 in amino acids: CASSLGGPNTEVFF. Partial CDR3 DNA: TGTGCCAGCTCGCTCGGGGGGCCGAACACAGAAGTCTTC. This rearrangement joins TRBV12-2 to TRBJ1-1, with a tentative D call TRBD1 (6 bases). Read sequence stops 1 residue before the CDR3 end, and the germline J gene provides the missing end. The V end lost 4 bases, the J end lost 1 base, and 12 bases lay between the germline ends. Germline-derived CDR1 and CDR2 are SGHLS and HYDKME. The CDR3 runs 14 residues.

About this clone itself: Mouse names are used for the genes. The read ends 1 residue shy of where the CDR3 ends; the end is completed using the germline J gene. The chain uses TRBV19 and TRBJ2-3, with D possibly TRBD2 on 6 matching bases. Germline-derived CDR1 and CDR2 are FNHDT and SITEND (reference sequence). CDR3 length: 14 amino acids. V was trimmed by 4 bases and J by 0 bases, leaving 9 bases between them. CDR3 protein: CASSWGTSAETLYF. The covered CDR3 bases are TGTGCCAGCAGTTGGGGGACTAGTGCAGAAACGCTGTAT. Full variable domain (outside the CDR3, taken from reference TRBV19 and TRBJ2-3): GGIITQTPKFLIGQEGQKLTLKCQQNFNHDTMYWYRQDSGKGLRLIYYSITENDLQKGDLSEGYDASREKKSSFSLTVTSAQKNEMAVFLCASSWGTSAETLYFGSGTRLTVL.

Concerning this clone itself: Gene names denote mouse genes. From the germline J gene comes the end of the CDR3, since the read stops 1 residue before it. The V gene is TRBV13-2, the J gene TRBJ2-1, with 9 bases aligning to TRBD2. The CDR3 runs to 17 residues. V was pared by 3 bases and J by 0 bases, with 7 bases of the junction left unmatched. From germline, CDR1 is NNHNN and CDR2 SYGAGS (reference sequence). The CDR3 protein is CASGVSTGGNNYAEQFF. CDR3 DNA (partial): TGTGCCAGCGGTGTTTCAACTGGGGGGAATAACTATGCTGAGCAGTTC.

On this clone: Germline and genes here are mouse. With the read ending 1 residue before the CDR3 end, the germline J gene is used to fill in that end. This chain connects TRBV26 to TRBJ2-7; D ambiguous. CDR1 is KGHPV and CDR2 is FQNQEV in the germline V gene (reference sequence). V lost 0 bases and J 1 base, leaving 7 bases between the germline ends. This CDR3 has 14 residues. The CDR3 loop is CASSLSAGSYEQYF. The CDR3 DNA, read in part, is TGTGCCAGCAGTCTGTCGGCGGGGTCCTATGAACAGTAC.

With respect to this clone: The listed genes are named as in mouse. The sequence runs out 1 residue before the end of the CDR3; the remainder is reconstructed from the germline J gene. This chain uses TRBV5 with TRBJ1-5, with a weak D call TRBD1 (5 bases). This CDR3 has 13 amino acids. Trimming took 0 bases from V and 8 from J, leaving 9 bases between them. CDR1 and CDR2 from the germline V gene are LGHNA and YNLKQL (reference sequence). CDR3 residues: CASSQDWGGAPLF. CDR3 DNA (partial): TGTGCCAGCAGCCAAGATTGGGGCGGAGCTCCGCTT.

A word on this clone: Mouse gene names and germline throughout. The DNA ends 1 residue before the CDR3 does, and the rest of the CDR3 is filled in from the germline J gene. The V and J genes are TRBV3 and TRBJ2-7; 11 bases are shared with TRBD1. Germline-derived CDR1 and CDR2 are SNHLY and FYNGKV (reference sequence). The junction had 3 bases not matched to a gene; V was cut back by 5 bases and J by 6 bases. The CDR3 runs 13 residues. The sequenced CDR3 bases are TGTGCCAGCAGCGGGACAGGGGGTTTTGAACAGTAC. It specifies CASSGTGGFEQY. From start to end, the CDR3 is CASSGTGGFEQYF.

This clone was counted only a few times. Any gene name here is a mouse gene name. Read sequence stops 1 residue before the CDR3 end, and the germline J gene provides the missing end. The chain combines TRBV16 with TRBJ2-5; no definite D call. The ends were cut back, 5 bases at V and 4 bases at J, with 7 bases in the middle. The germline gives CDR1 SGHSA, CDR2 FRNQAP. The CDR3 totals 12 residues. The chain's CDR3 is CASSPEEDTQYF. CDR3 DNA (partial): TGTGCAAGCAGCCCCGAGGAAGACACCCAGTAC. The complete variable domain, with remaining parts taken from reference TRBV16 and TRBJ2-5, reads NAGVIQTPRHKVTGKGQEATLWCEPISGHSAVFWYRQTIVQGLEFLTYFRNQAPIDDSGMPKERFSAQMPNQSHSTLKIQSTQPQDSAVYLCASSPEEDTQYFGPGTRLLVL.

This clone has more than one count but fewer than ten. Gene names are mouse gene names. From the germline J gene comes the end of the CDR3, since the read stops 1 residue before it. The rearrangement uses TRBV29 and TRBJ1-5; TRBD1 is a possible D gene (5 bases). Germline V lookup: CDR1 MSHET, CDR2 SYDVDS. Trimming left V 7 bases short and J 5 bases short, with 9 bases between. The CDR3 runs to 12 residues. The DNA read from the CDR3 is TGTGCTAGCACCAGGGAGGACCAGGCTCCGCTT. Protein: CASTREDQAPL. The whole CDR3 region reads CASTREDQAPLF. Together with reference TRBV29 and TRBJ1-5, the CDR3 gives the full variable domain: DMKVTQMPRYLIKRMGENVLLECGQDMSHETMYWYRQDPGLGLQLIYISYDVDSNSEGDIPKGYRVSRKKREHFSLILDSAKTNQTSVYFCASTREDQAPLFGEGTRLSVL.

In regard to this clone: One end of the junction varies from germline; a read error may be responsible. Any gene name here is a mouse gene name. The CDR3 end falls 1 residue outside the read, so it is completed with the germline J gene. V and J are TRBV13-1 and TRBJ2-7; D is undetermined. CDR3 size: 12 residues. Germline assignment: CDR1 NSHNY and CDR2 SYGAGN. The CDR3 reads CASGDRQYEQYF. The part of the CDR3 DNA that was read is TGTGCCAGCGGTGATCGACAATATGAACAGTAC.

About this clone itself: The listed genes are named as in mouse. The read ends 1 residue before the CDR3 terminus; that terminus is restored from the germline J gene. This chain links TRBV13-2 with TRBJ1-1; 8 nucleotides align to TRBD1. Germline V gene sequence: CDR1 NNHNN, CDR2 SYGAGS (reference sequence). There are 15 residues in the CDR3. V lost 0 bases, J lost 1 base, and 2 bases stayed unmatched. CDR3 in amino acids: CASGDAGTGNTEVFF. The part of the CDR3 DNA that was read is TGTGCCAGCGGTGATGCAGGGACAGGAAACACAGAAGTCTTC.

As to this clone: The gene names given are mouse names. The read finishes 1 residue shy of the CDR3 end, and the germline J gene is used to complete it. The chain recombines TRBV23 with TRBJ1-4; TRBD1 is the table's D call and was not checked against the DNA. The CDR3 is 15 amino acids. Per germline, CDR1 KGHTA and CDR2 FQNQQP. CDR3 DNA, as far as it was read: TGCTCCAGCAGTCAATCGACAGGGGGCCGCGAAAGATTATTT. This translates into CSSSQSTGGRERLF. Given in full, the CDR3 is CSSSQSTGGRERLFF.

Comments on this clone: Germline and genes here are mouse. Read data end 1 residue before the CDR3 end; the end is taken from the germline J gene. The V call is TRBV31, the J call TRBJ2-3; D may be TRBD1 (7 bases). Germline V gives CDR1 GKSSPN, CDR2 SITVG. The CDR3 length is 15 residues. V shed 0 bases and J shed 3 bases, with 13 bases lying between them. CDR3 DNA, as far as it was read: TGTGCCTGGAGTCTAGAGGGGGCGCGGGCAGAAACGCTGTAT. Residues: CAWSLEGARAETLY. The entire CDR3 protein reads CAWSLEGARAETLYF.

As regards this clone: The germline and genes are mouse ones. Read coverage stops 1 residue before the CDR3 terminus; the germline J gene supplies the remainder. The rearrangement joins TRBV19 to TRBJ2-4; TRBD2 matches 8 bases. The CDR3 totals 16 residues. CDR1 FNHDT and CDR2 SITEND come from the germline V gene (reference sequence). Germline trimming cut 0 bases from V and 0 bases from J; bases unmatched to any gene: 3. The covered CDR3 bases are TGTGCCAGCAGTATAGCCTGGGGGGCCAGTCAAAACACCTTGTAC. Translated: CASSIAWGASQNTLY. The complete CDR3 protein is CASSIAWGASQNTLYF.

About this clone: Genes and germline are mouse. This CDR3 reads CASSPTGRNTLYF. Partial CDR3 DNA: TGTGCCAGCTCTCCCACAGGGAGAAACACCTTGTAC. The gene calls are TRBV12-1 and TRBJ2-4; D may be TRBD1 (6 bases). The observed sequence ends 1 residue before the CDR3 terminus, with the missing tail filled in from the germline J gene. This CDR3 is 13 amino acids long. Trimming left V 2 bases short and J 5 bases short, with 10 bases between. Germline V gene data show CDR1 as SGHSN and CDR2 as HYEKVE.

This clone has only one observation. The gene names here belong to mouse. The read gets to within 1 residue of the CDR3 end, and the germline J gene fills in the rest. This chain connects TRBV1 to TRBJ1-1, with 10 bases identical to TRBD1. Germline assignment: CDR1 NSQYPW and CDR2 LRSPGD (reference sequence). Germline trimming cut 3 bases from V and 5 bases from J; bases unmatched to any gene: 6. The CDR3 contains 15 residues. The sequenced part of the CDR3 DNA is TGCACCTGCAGTGCCCGGGACAGGGGAGGAACAGAAGTCTTC. It translates to CTCSARDRGGTEVF. The CDR3 in full is CTCSARDRGGTEVFF.